The TCR beta chain under discussion was sequenced for a study of blood T cell repertoires in COVID-19. Whole-study context: Nucleic acid was either cDNA or gDNA, and it came from T cells, B-cell-depleted T cells, or PBMCs.

CDR1 is WNHNN, CDR2 SYGVQD, per germline (reference sequence). V trimming: 9 bases; J trimming: 8 bases; junction bases outside the gene matches: 12. The CDR3 has 15 residues. TCRdb's table, derived via immunoSEQ multiplex PCR, lists solely in-frame clones and lacks some. The sample records 100,000 to 150,000 clones, approximately 82% being singletons. Sequenced: peripheral blood. The chain combines TRBV10-1 with TRBJ2-1; 11 bases agree with TRBD2. This TCR was recovered from a woman aged 45-65 years with acute or convalescent COVID-19. CDR3 nucleotide sequence: TGCGCCAGAAAATTACGACTAGCGGGGTGGCATGAGCAGTTCTTC. Its protein is CARKLRLAGWHEQFF.